A selection of T cell receptor beta chains follows, all from one sample in a study of blood T cell repertoires in COVID-19. Produced via immunoSEQ multiplex PCR; TCRdb's table is partial and in-frame only. The sample contains 150,000 or so clones, under 80% of which appear only once. The source material was peripheral blood. The source of these receptors is a woman of 80 years or more with acute or convalescent COVID-19. Each CDR3 is given with its conserved first and last residue. The order of the fields is D gene, clone size, V gene, J gene, CDR3 DNA, CDR3 protein. The D gene is left open where the match is weak. Where a row states a size, it is once, few, many or the class of an expanded clone; other rows omit it.

d_gene: TRBD2; abundance: once; v_gene: TRBV5-8; j_gene: TRBJ2-3; CDR3nt: TGTGCCAGCAGCTTGGGGGGACTAGCGACAGATACGCAGTATTTT; CDR3aa: CASSLGGLATDTQYF
d_gene: .; abundance: .; v_gene: TRBV30; j_gene: TRBJ1-3; CDR3nt: TGTGCCTGGAGTGACGGTTCTGGAAACACCATATATTTT; CDR3aa: CAWSDGSGNTIYF
d_gene: .; abundance: .; v_gene: TRBV18; j_gene: TRBJ1-1; CDR3nt: TGTGCCAGCTCACCTGGACAGAGCAAGAACACTGAAGCTTTCTTT; CDR3aa: CASSPGQSKNTEAFF
d_gene: TRBD2; abundance: few; v_gene: TRBV28; j_gene: TRBJ2-1; CDR3nt: TGTGCCAGCAGTTCTTTCGGGGGTAGCGGGATACTTTCCTACAATGAGCAGTTCTTC; CDR3aa: CASSSFGGSGILSYNEQFF
d_gene: TRBD2; abundance: .; v_gene: TRBV5-1; j_gene: TRBJ2-1; CDR3nt: TGCGCCAGCAGCTTCGGGGAGGGGCGAAACGAGCAGTTCTTC; CDR3aa: CASSFGEGRNEQFF
d_gene: TRBD2; abundance: .; v_gene: TRBV4-3; j_gene: TRBJ2-1; CDR3nt: TGCGCCAGCAGCCCAAGACGAGCGGGAGGAACTTACAATGAGCAGTTCTTC; CDR3aa: CASSPRRAGGTYNEQFF
d_gene: .; abundance: few; v_gene: TRBV5-1; j_gene: TRBJ2-2; CDR3nt: TGCGCCAGCAGCTTGGTTCCTAGTGTGAACACCGGGGAGCTGTTTTTT; CDR3aa: CASSLVPSVNTGELFF
d_gene: TRBD2; abundance: .; v_gene: TRBV28; j_gene: TRBJ2-5; CDR3nt: TGTGCCAGCATCAGCGGGAGGGGGGAGACCCAGTACTTC; CDR3aa: CASISGRGETQYF
d_gene: TRBD2; abundance: .; v_gene: TRBV28; j_gene: TRBJ2-2; CDR3nt: TGTGCCAGCAGTTTAATGTGGCTAGCGGGAGGAGTCACCGGGGAGCTGTTTTTT; CDR3aa: CASSLMWLAGGVTGELFF
d_gene: TRBD2; abundance: .; v_gene: TRBV3-1/TRBV3-2; j_gene: TRBJ2-3; CDR3nt: TGTGCCAGCAGCCCACCTAGCGGGCTAAGCACAGATACGCAGTATTTT; CDR3aa: CASSPPSGLSTDTQYF
d_gene: .; abundance: .; v_gene: TRBV27; j_gene: TRBJ1-6; CDR3nt: TGTGCCAGCAGTCCCGAGAGTATAAATTCACCCCTCCACTTT; CDR3aa: CASSPESINSPLHF
d_gene: .; abundance: .; v_gene: TRBV2; j_gene: TRBJ1-5; CDR3nt: TGTGCCAGCAGTGGTAGGGAGGGACAGCCCCAGCATTTT; CDR3aa: CASSGREGQPQHF
d_gene: .; abundance: .; v_gene: TRBV5-1; j_gene: TRBJ1-1; CDR3nt: TGCGCCAGCAGCTTGGCTCCAGGTGAAGGCACTGAAGCTTTCTTT; CDR3aa: CASSLAPGEGTEAFF
d_gene: .; abundance: few; v_gene: TRBV5-6; j_gene: TRBJ2-5; CDR3nt: TGTGCCAGCACGTACGCGTCAGAGACCCAGTACTTC; CDR3aa: CASTYASETQYF
d_gene: TRBD1; abundance: few; v_gene: TRBV29-1; j_gene: TRBJ1-4; CDR3nt: TGCAGCGTTGGGGACAGTACTCTTGAAAAACTGTTTTTT; CDR3aa: CSVGDSTLEKLFF
d_gene: TRBD1; abundance: .; v_gene: TRBV10-3; j_gene: TRBJ2-2; CDR3nt: TGTGCCATCAGTGAGTCACCGGGACAGGGCGGGGAGCTGTTTTTT; CDR3aa: CAISESPGQGGELFF
d_gene: .; abundance: few; v_gene: TRBV29-1; j_gene: TRBJ2-7; CDR3nt: TGCAGCGTCCTTGGGCAGGACTACGAGCAGTACTTC; CDR3aa: CSVLGQDYEQYF
d_gene: .; abundance: .; v_gene: TRBV5-1; j_gene: TRBJ1-2; CDR3nt: TGCGCCAGCAGCCGGACAGAAAGCTATGGCTACACCTTC; CDR3aa: CASSRTESYGYTF
d_gene: .; abundance: few; v_gene: TRBV2; j_gene: TRBJ2-2; CDR3nt: TGTGCCAGCAGTGAAAACGGGAGAGCGAACACCGGGGAGCTGTTTTTT; CDR3aa: CASSENGRANTGELFF
d_gene: .; abundance: .; v_gene: TRBV3-1/TRBV3-2; j_gene: TRBJ2-5; CDR3nt: TGTGCCAGCAGCCAAGTTTATCAGGGCCGGGAGACCCAGTACTTC; CDR3aa: CASSQVYQGRETQYF
d_gene: .; abundance: once; v_gene: TRBV4-1; j_gene: TRBJ2-3; CDR3nt: TGCGCCAGCAGCCAAGCCCCCTTGGGAGCCACAGATACGCAGTATTTT; CDR3aa: CASSQAPLGATDTQYF
d_gene: TRBD1; abundance: .; v_gene: TRBV28; j_gene: TRBJ1-2; CDR3nt: TGTGCCAGCAGTTGGGACAGCAATAACTATGGCTACACCTTC; CDR3aa: CASSWDSNNYGYTF
d_gene: TRBD2; abundance: once; v_gene: TRBV5-1; j_gene: TRBJ2-1; CDR3nt: TGCGCCAGCAGCTCTCCGGGACTAGCGATGTACAATGAGCAGTTCTTC; CDR3aa: CASSSPGLAMYNEQFF
d_gene: TRBD1; abundance: .; v_gene: TRBV20-1; j_gene: TRBJ1-6; CDR3nt: TGCAGTGCTAGTTCGGGACAGGATAATTCACCCCTCCACTTT; CDR3aa: CSASSGQDNSPLHF
d_gene: TRBD1; abundance: .; v_gene: TRBV6-1; j_gene: TRBJ1-6; CDR3nt: TGTGCCAGCAGTGAGGCAGGGGGTCATTCACCCCTCCACTTT; CDR3aa: CASSEAGGHSPLHF
d_gene: TRBD1; abundance: .; v_gene: TRBV2; j_gene: TRBJ2-2; CDR3nt: TGTGCCAGCAGTGAACCGGGAACCGGGACAGGGAACACCGGGGAGCTGTTTTTT; CDR3aa: CASSEPGTGTGNTGELFF
d_gene: .; abundance: .; v_gene: TRBV21-1; j_gene: TRBJ1-5; CDR3nt: TGTGCCAGCAGCAAACAATCAGGGTACTATAGCAATCAGCCCCAGCATTTT; CDR3aa: CASSKQSGYYSNQPQHF
d_gene: .; abundance: .; v_gene: TRBV6-5; j_gene: TRBJ2-1; CDR3nt: TGTGCCAGCAGGGCTGAGGGTCCACATGAGCAGTTCTTC; CDR3aa: CASRAEGPHEQFF
d_gene: .; abundance: .; v_gene: TRBV28; j_gene: TRBJ2-7; CDR3nt: TGTGCCAGCAGCGTCACAGGTACCTACGAGCAGTACTTC; CDR3aa: CASSVTGTYEQYF
d_gene: .; abundance: .; v_gene: TRBV18; j_gene: TRBJ2-1; CDR3nt: TGTGCCAGCTCAGCGACAGTGTACAATGAGCAGTTCTTC; CDR3aa: CASSATVYNEQFF
d_gene: .; abundance: .; v_gene: TRBV7-6; j_gene: TRBJ1-1; CDR3nt: TGTGCCAGCAGCTTCAACAGGGCCAACACTGAAGCTTTCTTT; CDR3aa: CASSFNRANTEAFF
d_gene: TRBD1; abundance: .; v_gene: TRBV4-2; j_gene: TRBJ2-5; CDR3nt: TGTGCCAGCAGCCAGGATGCGACAGGGGGCGCGGGGGAGACCCAGTACTTC; CDR3aa: CASSQDATGGAGETQYF
d_gene: .; abundance: .; v_gene: TRBV18; j_gene: TRBJ1-5; CDR3nt: TGTGCCAGCTCACCGCAGGGGCCCGATCAGCCCCAGCATTTT; CDR3aa: CASSPQGPDQPQHF
d_gene: TRBD2; abundance: .; v_gene: TRBV18; j_gene: TRBJ2-7; CDR3nt: TGTGCCAGCTCACCACTGGGACTAGGGTACGAGCAGTACTTC; CDR3aa: CASSPLGLGYEQYF
d_gene: .; abundance: .; v_gene: TRBV19; j_gene: TRBJ1-5; CDR3nt: TGTGCCAGTAGTATCCTGACAGAGCCCCAGCATTTT; CDR3aa: CASSILTEPQHF
d_gene: .; abundance: .; v_gene: TRBV28; j_gene: TRBJ2-1; CDR3nt: TGTGCCAGCAAGGAGTACAATGAGCAGTTCTTC; CDR3aa: CASKEYNEQFF
d_gene: TRBD2; abundance: few; v_gene: TRBV19; j_gene: TRBJ2-5; CDR3nt: TGTGCCAGTAGTGGCGGGAGAGTACAGACCCAGTACTTC; CDR3aa: CASSGGRVQTQYF